The clone carrying this T cell receptor (beta chain) was detected many times. Its antigen is still unknown. This entry comes from a study of T-cell reconstitution after alpha-beta-depleted transplantation in children. Study conclusions and caveats: One year post-transplant, T-cell counts and diversity were largely derived from T cells produced anew. For some patients, TCRbeta diversity was high at day 60 because of recipient T cells and thymic progenitors that survived. Several hundred expanded graft clones reportedly supplied alpha-beta T cells about two months after transplant.

Germline-derived CDR1 and CDR2 are SQVTM and ANQGSEA. Deletions cut 7 bases from V and 5 bases from J, with 20 bases between. The CDR3 is 14 residues long. TCRbeta library preparation incorporated unique molecular identifiers. One entry per CDR3 protein results from TCRdb running MiXCR on the PCR reads. Seen here are about 97,000 distinct CDR3 sequences, around 6% observed once, and the top ten hold around 5.6%. The chain recombines TRBV29-1 with TRBJ2-5; the D gene could be TRBD1 or TRBD2 (6 bases each). The sample was PBMCs, mostly from graft donor cells, taken 60 days after TCRalphabeta/CD19-depleted stem cell transplant. The origin of this receptor is a female patient aged 2 to 10 who had a stem cell transplant for Fanconi anemia, so the T cells may come from the graft donor. The chain's CDR3 is CSAGGGPSIETQYF. The DNA for the CDR3 is TGCAGCGCCGGTGGGGGGCCTTCGATCGAGACCCAGTACTTC.